A single sample is the source of the 13 T cell receptor beta chains below, sequenced in a study of glioma-infiltrating T cells. Using RNA template, CDR3s of TCR alpha and beta were amplified with iRepertoire arm-PCR. In TCRdb, the multiplex PCR reads were re-called with MiXCR into one record per CDR3 protein. The table has some 16,000 distinct CDR3 sequences, roughly 64% seen once. Source material: glioma tissue, nonneoplastic brain tissue, or PBMCs (not recorded which). Receptors originate from a human donor with low-grade glioma or glioblastoma, undergoing nonglioma brain surgery, or in good health (not recorded which).

This clonotype was detected only once. The chain couples TRBV6-1 to TRBJ2-7; 7 nucleotides agree with TRBD2. The V gene end was trimmed by 6 bases and the J gene end by 5 bases; junction bases not matched to a gene: 7. CDR3 size: 13 residues. CDR1 is MNHNS and CDR2 is SASEGT in the germline V gene. CDR3 protein: CASRPTSANEQYF. The CDR3 coding sequence is TGTGCCAGCAGACCTACTAGCGCCAACGAGCAGTACTTC.

This chain links TRBV18 with TRBJ1-1, with a possible D match to TRBD1 (6 bases). The CDR3 totals 12 residues. Per germline, CDR1 KGHSH and CDR2 LQKENI. V was trimmed by 3 bases and J by 6 bases, leaving 8 bases between them. The CDR3 DNA reads TGTGCCAGCTCACCTGGACAGCCTGAAGCTTTCTTT. Protein: CASSPGQPEAFF.

Turning to this clonotype: A read error is possible here, since a much larger clone lies one base away. The chain carries TRBV7-6 and TRBJ2-5; TRBD2 matches at 9 bases. Germline V gives CDR1 SGHVS, CDR2 FNYEAQ. CDR3 size: 14 residues. V was pared by 1 base and J by 8 bases, with 5 bases of the junction left unmatched. Here the CDR3 reads CASSLVPSGDTQYF. As DNA, the CDR3 is TGTGCCAGCAGCTTAGTCCCTAGCGGGGATACCCAGTACTTC.

This clonotype was seen at least ten times. The chain uses TRBV11-2 and TRBJ2-7; D is unclear. CDR3 length equals 15 residues. Germline V gene sequence: CDR1 SGHAT, CDR2 FQNNGV. Trimming removed 2 bases at V and 3 bases at J, with 14 bases between. CDR3 residues: CASSLMGSPRYEQYF. The DNA for the CDR3 is TGTGCCAGCAGCTTAATGGGGTCCCCTCGCTACGAGCAGTACTTC.

CDR3 bases: TGTGCCAGCAGTTACTCGATCTCCTACAATGAGCAGTTCTTC. Translating gives CASSYSISYNEQFF. The gene calls are TRBV6-5 and TRBJ2-1; D remains unclear. The CDR3 is 14 amino acids. V lost 0 bases and J 0 bases, leaving 3 bases between the germline ends. CDR1 and CDR2 from the germline V gene are MNHEY and SVGAGI.

V and J are TRBV4-1 and TRBJ2-7; D may be TRBD1 or TRBD2 (5 bases each). V shed 5 bases and J shed 2 bases, with 16 bases lying between them. Germline V gene lookup returns CDR1 MGHRA and CDR2 YSYEKL. The CDR3 length is 15 residues. The CDR3 loop reads CASSSSRDPPYEQYF. Here the CDR3 DNA reads TGCGCCAGCAGCTCCTCCCGGGACCCCCCCTACGAGCAGTACTTC.

This clonotype is classed as medium-sized. The chain recombines TRBV6-2 or TRBV6-3 with TRBJ2-2, with D unclear. Trimming cost V 0 bases and J 8 bases, with 10 bases left between them. Germline V gene lookup returns CDR1 MNHEY and CDR2 SVGEGT. This CDR3 has 14 amino acids. In DNA, the CDR3 is TGTGCCAGCAGTTACTCAGCCTTCTCAGGGGAGCTGTTTTTT. It codes for CASSYSAFSGELFF.

In this sample, this clonotype turned up many times. The chain couples TRBV5-1 to TRBJ1-4; 9 bases are a match to TRBD1. The CDR3 totals 16 residues. Unmatched junction bases numbered 3, after V lost 0 bases and J lost 3 bases. In germline, CDR1 is SGHRS, CDR2 YFSETQ. CDR3 sequence: CASSLDRGRANEKLFF. The DNA of the CDR3 is TGCGCCAGCAGCTTGGACAGGGGGCGTGCTAATGAAAAACTGTTTTTT. Using reference TRBV5-1 and TRBJ1-4 for the parts outside the CDR3, the full variable domain is KAGVTQTPRYLIKTRGQQVTLSCSPISGHRSVSWYQQTPGQGLQFLFEYFSETQRNKGNFPGRFSGRQFSNSRSEMNVSTLELGDSALYLCASSLDRGRANEKLFFGSGTQLSVL.

This clonotype was recorded at least ten times. The chain employs TRBV7-2 and TRBJ1-5; D gene ambiguous. CDR1 is SGHTA and CDR2 is FQGNSA in the germline V gene. Between the trimmed V and J ends, which lost 1 base and 5 bases, there was a span of 9 bases. The CDR3 consists of 14 residues. The CDR3 nucleotides read TGTGCCAGCAGCTTAGGTGTAGGGTATCAGCCCCAGCATTTT. It specifies CASSLGVGYQPQHF.

The chain carries TRBV6-2 or TRBV6-3 and TRBJ1-2; TRBD1 matches at 8 bases. The CDR3 is made up of 15 amino acids. With 4 bases clipped from V and 1 base from J, the junction kept 5 bases outside the gene matches. The germline CDR1 and CDR2 sequences are MNHEY and SVGEGT. In nucleotides, the CDR3 is TGTGCCAGCAGTTCCCCGACAGGGGATAACTATGGCTACACCTTC. Translated: CASSSPTGDNYGYTF.

This rearrangement joins TRBV5-1 to TRBJ2-7, with D hard to call. The CDR3 runs 13 residues. With 2 bases removed from V and 2 bases from J, the gap between germline ends came to 8 bases. The germline gives CDR1 SGHRS, CDR2 YFSETQ. The CDR3 DNA is TGCGCCAGCAGCTTTGGCCGAACCTACGAGCAGTACTTC. As protein: CASSFGRTYEQYF.

The rearrangement links TRBV12-5 to TRBJ2-2, with D uncertain. The ends were cut back, 8 bases at V and 3 bases at J, with 7 bases in the middle. CDR3 length: 12 residues. From germline, CDR1 is LGHNT and CDR2 FRNRAP. CDR3 coding DNA: TGTGCTAGTACACGGGACACCGGGGAGCTGTTTTTT. Protein product: CASTRDTGELFF. Complete variable domain (other parts from reference TRBV12-5 and TRBJ2-2): DARVTQTPRHKVTEMGQEVTMRCQPILGHNTVFWYRQTMMQGLELLAYFRNRAPLDDSGMPKDRFSAEMPDATLATLKIQPSEPRDSAVYFCASTRDTGELFFGEGSRLTVL.

The J gene is TRBJ2-1, the V gene TRBV7-2, with 8 bases aligning to TRBD2. The CDR3 consists of 17 residues. The trim removed 1 base at V and 12 bases at J, leaving 17 bases unmatched. The germline V gene has CDR1 SGHTA and CDR2 FQGNSA. The CDR3 is CASSLGTSSSSSSGQFF. CDR3 bases: TGTGCCAGCAGCTTAGGGACTAGCTCGTCGAGTTCGAGTGGGCAGTTCTTC.